Listed below are T cell receptor beta chains from one sample, sequenced in a study of T cells and copy number aberrations in small-cell lung cancer. The protocol was immunoSEQ multiplex PCR, while the TCRdb copy is restricted to in-frame clones and leaves out a portion. The data show 7,000 or so clones, less than 85% seen once. Sample: normal tissue next to the tumor. The source is a woman aged 65 to 85 with small cell lung cancer. Some clones in this sample may be carry-over from other donors' samples. CDR3s include the opening cysteine and the closing phenylalanine or tryptophan. The D gene is left open where the match is weak. Part of the rows lack a size; the others show once, few, many or a class for expanded clones.

j_call d_call clone_size v_call cdr3_aa cdr3_nt
TRBJ2-7 TRBD1 . TRBV30 CAWSAGGYYEQYF TGTGCCTGGAGCGCAGGGGGCTACTACGAGCAGTACTTC
TRBJ2-5 . . TRBV2 CASSLRETQYF TGTGCCAGCAGTCTTAGAGAGACCCAGTACTTC
TRBJ1-4 TRBD1 . TRBV28 CASKGTGNKEKLFF TGTGCCAGCAAAGGGACAGGGAATAAGGAAAAACTGTTTTTT
TRBJ2-7 TRBD1 . TRBV5-3 CARSLERTGSSYEQYF TGTGCCAGAAGCTTGGAACGGACAGGGAGCTCCTACGAGCAGTACTTC
TRBJ1-1 . . TRBV6-1 CASTWTGNTEAFF TGTGCCAGCACCTGGACGGGGAACACTGAAGCTTTCTTT
TRBJ2-3 . . TRBV27 CASSLGTYPTDTQYF TGTGCCAGCAGTTTAGGGACCTACCCCACAGATACGCAGTATTTT
TRBJ1-2 . . TRBV19 CASNRRTANYGYTF TGTGCCAGTAATAGGCGGACGGCTAACTATGGCTACACCTTC
TRBJ2-1 . . TRBV19 CASSRDFYNEQFF TGTGCCAGTAGTAGGGACTTTTACAATGAGCAGTTCTTC
TRBJ2-1 . once TRBV19 CASSIPGLGDNEQFF TGTGCCAGTAGTATCCCGGGCTTGGGGGACAATGAGCAGTTCTTC
TRBJ1-2 TRBD1 . TRBV20-1 CSARQGHGYTF TGCAGTGCTCGACAGGGCCATGGCTACACCTTC
TRBJ2-6 TRBD1 . TRBV6-6 CASSYGTDSGANVLTF TGTGCCAGCAGTTACGGGACAGACTCTGGGGCCAACGTCCTGACTTTC
TRBJ2-1 . . TRBV19 CASSLYNEQFF TGTGCCAGTAGTCTCTACAATGAGCAGTTCTTC
TRBJ1-1 . . TRBV6-6 CASHLAGAEAFF TGTGCCAGCCACCTCGCGGGGGCTGAAGCTTTCTTT
TRBJ1-1 . few TRBV11-2 CASSFRANTEAFF TGTGCCAGCAGCTTCCGGGCGAACACTGAAGCTTTCTTT
TRBJ2-3 TRBD1 . TRBV10-3 CAIRQGADTQYF TGTGCCATTCGACAGGGGGCAGATACGCAGTATTTT
TRBJ2-3 . . TRBV5-1 CASSLGLSRTADTQYF TGCGCCAGCAGCTTGGGTTTGTCTAGGACGGCAGATACGCAGTATTTT
TRBJ2-1 TRBD2 . TRBV19 CASSWSGRGNEQFF TGTGCCAGTAGTTGGAGCGGGAGAGGGAATGAGCAGTTCTTC
TRBJ2-3 TRBD2 . TRBV2 CASKTSGLTDTQYF TGTGCCAGCAAAACTAGCGGGCTCACAGATACGCAGTATTTT
TRBJ2-1 . . TRBV7-2 CASSATSIPYNEQFF TGTGCCAGCAGCGCCACTAGCATCCCCTACAATGAGCAGTTCTTC
TRBJ1-1 . . TRBV2 CASSEEVNTEAFF TGTGCCAGCAGTGAGGAGGTGAACACTGAAGCTTTCTTT
TRBJ1-4 . . TRBV4-3 CASSQGIGDSNEKLFF TGCGCCAGCAGCCAGGGTATCGGCGACAGCAATGAAAAACTGTTTTTT
TRBJ2-1 . . TRBV19 CASSTGRNNEQFF TGTGCCAGTAGTACCGGCCGCAACAATGAGCAGTTCTTC
TRBJ1-3 TRBD1 . TRBV30 CAWRMAGGASGNTIYF TGTGCCTGGAGAATGGCAGGGGGCGCCTCTGGAAACACCATATATTTT
TRBJ2-5 . . TRBV6-1 CETKGQHQETQYF TGTGAGACTAAAGGACAGCACCAAGAGACTCAGTACTTC